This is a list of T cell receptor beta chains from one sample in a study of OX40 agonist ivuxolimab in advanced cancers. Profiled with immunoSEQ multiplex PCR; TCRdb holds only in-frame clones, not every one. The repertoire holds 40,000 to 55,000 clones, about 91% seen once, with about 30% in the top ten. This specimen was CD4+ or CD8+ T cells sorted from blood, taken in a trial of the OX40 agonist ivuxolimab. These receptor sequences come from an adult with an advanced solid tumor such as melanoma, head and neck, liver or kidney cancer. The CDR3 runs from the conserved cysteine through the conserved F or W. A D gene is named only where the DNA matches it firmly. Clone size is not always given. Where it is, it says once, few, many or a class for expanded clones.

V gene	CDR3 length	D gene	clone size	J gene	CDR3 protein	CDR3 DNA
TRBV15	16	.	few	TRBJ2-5	CATSGRSRGLQETQYF	TGTGCCACCAGCGGTAGATCCCGGGGCCTCCAAGAGACCCAGTACTTC
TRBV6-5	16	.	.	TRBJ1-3	CASSWELAGVGNTIYF	TGTGCCAGCAGTTGGGAACTTGCCGGCGTCGGAAACACCATATATTTT
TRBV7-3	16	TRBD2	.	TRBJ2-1	CASSPSLAGGKGEQFF	TGTGCCAGCAGTCCTTCACTAGCGGGAGGTAAAGGTGAGCAGTTCTTC
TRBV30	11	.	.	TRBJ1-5	CAWGANQPQHF	TGTGCCTGGGGAGCAAATCAGCCCCAGCATTTT
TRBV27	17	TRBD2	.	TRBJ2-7	CASSTPGVAGGPREQYF	TGTGCCAGCAGTACCCCCGGGGTAGCGGGAGGGCCCAGGGAGCAGTACTTC
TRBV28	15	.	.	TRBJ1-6	CASSLWAQSNSPLHF	TGTGCCAGCAGTTTATGGGCTCAGTCTAATTCACCCCTCCACTTT
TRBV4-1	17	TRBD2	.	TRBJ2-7	CASSQRLAGDGLGEQYF	TGCGCCAGCAGCCAAAGACTAGCGGGAGATGGTCTAGGCGAGCAGTACTTC
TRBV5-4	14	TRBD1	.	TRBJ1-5	CASSLGQGSQPQHF	TGTGCCAGCAGCTTGGGACAGGGGTCTCAGCCCCAGCATTTT
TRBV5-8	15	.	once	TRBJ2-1	CASSRQRSSYNEQFF	TGTGCCAGCAGCCGGCAGCGATCTTCCTACAATGAGCAGTTCTTC
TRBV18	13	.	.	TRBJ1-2	CASSHSGTDGYTF	TGTGCCAGCTCACACTCCGGGACTGATGGCTACACCTTC
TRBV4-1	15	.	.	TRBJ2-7	CASSQVQGFFDEQYF	TGCGCCAGCAGCCAAGTTCAAGGGTTTTTCGACGAGCAGTACTTC
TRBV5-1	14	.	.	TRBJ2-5	CASRRTGIQETQYF	TGCGCCAGCAGACGTACAGGGATTCAAGAGACCCAGTACTTC
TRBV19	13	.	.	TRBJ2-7	CASSIGSSYEQYF	TGTGCCAGTAGTATAGGTAGCTCCTACGAGCAGTACTTC
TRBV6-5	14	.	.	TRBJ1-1	CASSYSPVNTEAFF	TGTGCCAGCAGTTACTCCCCAGTGAACACTGAAGCTTTCTTT
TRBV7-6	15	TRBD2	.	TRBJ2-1	CASSLTSGPYNEQFF	TGTGCCAGCAGCTTGACTAGCGGCCCCTACAATGAGCAGTTCTTC
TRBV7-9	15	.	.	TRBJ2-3	CASSLDGGSADTQYF	TGTGCCAGCAGCTTAGATGGAGGGAGCGCAGATACGCAGTATTTT
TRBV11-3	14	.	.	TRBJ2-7	CASSRDTTDYEQYF	TGTGCCAGCAGCCGCGACACTACGGACTACGAGCAGTACTTC
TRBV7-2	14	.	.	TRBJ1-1	CASSDSSSNTEAFF	TGTGCCAGCAGTGACAGTTCGTCGAACACTGAAGCTTTCTTT
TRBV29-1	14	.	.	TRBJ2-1	CSPVGKGSYNEQFF	TGCAGCCCGGTGGGGAAAGGCTCCTACAATGAGCAGTTCTTC
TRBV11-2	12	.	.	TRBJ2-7	CASSFTYYGQYF	TGTGCCAGCAGCTTTACCTACTACGGGCAGTACTTC
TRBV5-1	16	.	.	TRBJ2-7	CASSLARAGPTYEQYF	TGCGCCAGCAGCTTGGCCAGGGCGGGGCCCACCTACGAGCAGTACTTC
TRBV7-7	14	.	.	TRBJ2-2	CASSPEWGTGELFF	TGTGCTAGCAGCCCAGAGTGGGGGACTGGGGAGCTGTTTTTT
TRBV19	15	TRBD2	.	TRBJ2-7	CASGPASGRTYEQYF	TGTGCCAGCGGGCCCGCTAGCGGGAGGACCTACGAGCAGTACTTC
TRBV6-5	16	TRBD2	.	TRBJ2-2	CASSYSLSGRTGELFF	TGTGCCAGCAGTTATTCCCTCAGCGGGAGGACCGGGGAGCTGTTTTTT
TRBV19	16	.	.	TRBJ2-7	CASSIKFGGQYYEQYF	TGTGCCAGTAGTATAAAGTTTGGTGGCCAGTACTACGAGCAGTACTTC